The 14 T cell receptor beta chains reported below all come from one sample, sequenced in a study of blood T cells in healthy people across ages. The use of a sample-barcoded 5' primer and a J-beta primer mix characterized a second PCR of roughly 7 to 11 cycles. TCRdb re-called the 5' RACE reads with MiXCR, one entry per CDR3 protein. The sample contains hundreds of thousands of distinct CDR3 sequences, 20% to 25% of which appear only once. The sequenced sample consisted of blood. The receptor set was obtained from a man aged 70 or older in good health.

This clonotype was seen ten or more times. The V gene is TRBV20-1, the J gene TRBJ2-5, with D possibly TRBD2 on 6 matching bases. The CDR3 loop spans 15 amino acids. Trimming pared 0 bases from V and 3 bases from J, leaving 14 bases between. CDR1 DFQATT and CDR2 SNEGSKA come from the germline V gene (reference sequence). CDR3 nucleotide sequence: TGCAGTGCTAGAGACATCTACGGGAGAAAAGAGACCCAGTACTTC. Translated, it gives CSARDIYGRKETQYF.

The chain is built from TRBV6-6 and TRBJ1-2; perhaps TRBD1 as D (5 bases). From germline, CDR1 is MNHNY and CDR2 SVGAGI (reference sequence). The CDR3 runs 16 residues. V lost 0 bases and J 1 base, leaving 12 bases between the germline ends. The DNA of the CDR3 is TGTGCCAGCAGTTACTCGATGGGGGGATTTAACTATGGCTACACCTTC. It yields the protein CASSYSMGGFNYGYTF.

This clonotype was recorded a few times. The J gene is TRBJ2-7, the V gene TRBV20-1; no clear D. This CDR3 has 14 residues. Trimming took off 1 base at V and 3 bases at J, with 13 bases between the two ends. Germline-derived CDR1 and CDR2 are DFQATT and SNEGSKA (reference sequence). The CDR3 DNA sequence: TGCAGTGCTAGAGCCCCAGACACAGACTACGAGCAGTACTTC. Its protein product is CSARAPDTDYEQYF.

In its sample, this clonotype was seen a few times. The rearrangement links TRBV29-1 to TRBJ2-7; TRBD2 might be the D (6 bases). V was pared by 3 bases and J by 3 bases, with 12 bases between. In germline, CDR1 is SQVTM, CDR2 ANQGSEA. CDR3 size: 13 residues. DNA for the CDR3: TGCAGCGTTGAGGCTAGCGTCGGCTACGAGCAGTACTTC. Protein: CSVEASVGYEQYF.

This clonotype was counted only a few times. This rearrangement joins TRBV9 to TRBJ2-3; 7 bases line up with TRBD2. The ends lost 4 bases at V and 6 bases at J; junction bases unmatched: 11. This CDR3 has 15 residues. The germline gives CDR1 SGDLS, CDR2 YYNGEE. This chain's CDR3 is CASSTGGSPGDTQYF. The DNA for the CDR3 is TGTGCCAGCAGCACGGGAGGCTCACCGGGGGATACGCAGTATTTT.

J is TRBJ1-1 and V is TRBV29-1, with 11 bases lining up with TRBD1. Germline CDR1 is SQVTM and CDR2 is ANQGSEA. The CDR3 is 14 residues long. J gave up 5 bases and V 7 bases, and 9 bases lay outside the gene matches. The DNA for the CDR3 is TGCAGCGGCCCGGGACAGGGGGTAAGTACTGAAGCTTTCTTT. The encoded protein is CSGPGQGVSTEAFF.

This chain connects TRBV7-2 to TRBJ1-1, with a weak D call TRBD1 (5 bases). This CDR3 spans 13 amino acids. Trimming pared 6 bases from V and 5 bases from J, leaving 13 bases between. The germline V gene has CDR1 SGHTA and CDR2 FQGNSA. CDR3 sequence (DNA): TGTGCCAGCAGTTACATGGGGCGGACTGAAGCTTTCTTT. Translation gives CASSYMGRTEAFF. Variable domain in full (rest from reference TRBV7-2 and TRBJ1-1): GAGVSQSPSNKVTEKGKDVELRCDPISGHTALYWYRQSLGQGLEFLIYFQGNSAPDKSGLPSDRFSAERTGGSVSTLTIQRTQQEDSAVYLCASSYMGRTEAFFGQGTRLTVV.

This clonotype was recorded many times. The CDR3 loop is CSVAGWGGDTQYF. CDR3 bases: TGCAGCGTAGCGGGATGGGGAGGAGATACGCAGTATTTT. This chain uses TRBV29-1 with TRBJ2-3; 7 bases are shared with TRBD2. Germline loops: CDR1 SQVTM, CDR2 ANQGSEA. The CDR3 covers 13 residues. Unmatched junction bases numbered 8, after V lost 6 bases and J lost 5 bases.

This chain uses TRBV2 with TRBJ2-5; TRBD1 is a possible D gene (6 bases). CDR3 length equals 14 residues. The V gene's germline CDR1 is SNHLY and CDR2 FYNNEI. Trimming cost V 7 bases and J 2 bases, with 14 bases left between them. The CDR3 nucleotides read TGTGCCAGCAAGAAGGACAGACCTCAAGAGACCCAGTACTTC. Amino acid sequence: CASKKDRPQETQYF.

Points on this clonotype: Here the CDR3 omits its conserved ending phenylalanine or tryptophan, so a read error is the likely source. The DNA is omitted, as the CDR3 cannot be located on it reliably, and the CDR3 follows TCRdb's listing. The chain's CDR3 is CASSVKGPTGGVAGGVSNEQFS. This chain uses TRBV21-1 with TRBJ2-1; the listed D gene, TRBD2, was not tested against the DNA. TRBV21-1 is a pseudogene segment. The CDR3 length is 22 residues, termini included.

The chain has TRBV29-1 and TRBJ2-3; 11 nucleotides align to TRBD2. The CDR3 consists of 14 residues. V shed 8 bases and J 2 bases; nucleotides not matched to a gene: 6. Per germline, CDR1 SQVTM and CDR2 ANQGSEA. The CDR3 sequence: CSFRLAGITDTQYF. CDR3 nucleotides: TGCAGCTTTAGACTAGCGGGAATCACAGATACGCAGTATTTT.

This chain joins TRBV20-1 and TRBJ2-3, with 8 bases that match TRBD1. Germline assignment: CDR1 DFQATT and CDR2 SNEGSKA (reference sequence). The trim removed 1 base at V and 1 base at J, leaving 4 bases unmatched. The CDR3 runs to 15 residues. The CDR3 protein is CSARGDRMGTDTQYF. Here the CDR3 DNA reads TGCAGTGCTAGAGGGGACAGGATGGGCACAGATACGCAGTATTTT.

The V call is TRBV20-1, the J call TRBJ2-3; 10 bases align to TRBD2. With V trimmed by 3 bases and J by 5 bases, 14 bases remained unmatched. The germline V gene has CDR1 DFQATT and CDR2 SNEGSKA (reference sequence). The CDR3 spans 17 residues. The CDR3 protein is CSASLAKAGGPRDTQYF. CDR3 DNA: TGCAGTGCTAGCTTGGCTAAAGCGGGAGGGCCTAGAGATACGCAGTATTTT.

In DNA form, the CDR3 reads TGCGCCAGCAGCCATTCGGGAGGTCACACCGGGGAGCTGTTTTTT. It specifies CASSHSGGHTGELFF. V and J are TRBV5-1 and TRBJ2-2; 7 bases align to TRBD2. The germline CDR1 and CDR2 sequences are SGHRS and YFSETQ. V trimming: 4 bases; J trimming: 3 bases; junction bases outside the gene matches: 6. This CDR3 comprises 15 residues.